Listed below are T cell receptor beta chains from one sample, sequenced in a study of cytomegalovirus exposure and HLA in healthy donors. Assay used: immunoSEQ multiplex PCR; TCRdb lists only in-frame clones, some missing. Of about 140,000 clones in the sample, roughly 70% are singletons; the top ten hold about 1.8%. The sequenced sample consisted of PBMCs. These receptors were obtained from a woman aged 40 to 50 in good health and CMV-seronegative. CDR3s include the opening cysteine and the closing phenylalanine or tryptophan. Fields, in order: D gene, V gene, J gene, clone size, CDR3 length, CDR3 protein, CDR3 DNA. A D gene is named only where the DNA matches it firmly. The size of a clone is reported for some rows only, either as once, few or many, or as a class for expanded clones.

TRBD2	TRBV5-1	TRBJ2-3	-	14	CASSSLAGRDTQYF	TGCGCCAGCAGCTCACTAGCGGGACGAGATACGCAGTATTTT
TRBD1	TRBV2	TRBJ1-2	-	12	CARLTGAYGYTF	TGTGCCAGACTGACAGGGGCCTATGGCTACACCTTC
TRBD2	TRBV11-2	TRBJ2-7	-	19	CASSLANNWGLAGSYEQYF	TGTGCCAGCAGCTTAGCCAACAATTGGGGACTAGCGGGTTCCTACGAGCAGTACTTC
TRBD1	TRBV6-5	TRBJ2-7	-	16	CASSYLGTGGLYEQYF	TGTGCCAGCAGTTACCTAGGGACAGGGGGTCTGTACGAGCAGTACTTC
-	TRBV4-1	TRBJ1-2	-	14	CASSPTPGNYGYTF	TGCGCCAGCAGTCCAACTCCAGGGAACTATGGCTACACCTTC
-	TRBV6-1	TRBJ2-7	-	11	CASRGQYEQYF	TGTGCCAGCCGAGGACAGTACGAGCAGTACTTC
-	TRBV30	TRBJ1-2	-	13	CAWLGGYNYGYTF	TGTGCCTGGTTGGGAGGGTATAACTATGGCTACACCTTC
TRBD1	TRBV5-4	TRBJ2-2	-	17	CASSAPGQGSNTGELFF	TGTGCCAGCAGCGCACCGGGACAGGGCTCGAACACCGGGGAGCTGTTTTTT
TRBD1	TRBV5-1	TRBJ1-2	-	15	CASKTGTGGAYGYTF	TGCGCCAGCAAAACCGGGACAGGGGGCGCCTATGGCTACACCTTC
-	TRBV4-1	TRBJ1-5	-	15	CASHRGGQSNQPQHF	TGCGCCAGCCACCGGGGCGGACAGAGCAATCAGCCCCAGCATTTT
-	TRBV15	TRBJ1-1	few	17	CATSREIRTRRGTEAFF	TGTGCCACCAGCAGAGAAATTCGGACGCGAAGGGGTACTGAAGCTTTCTTT
-	TRBV28	TRBJ1-2	-	12	CASSTRTYGYTF	TGTGCCAGCAGTACCCGTACTTATGGCTACACCTTC
TRBD1	TRBV4-1	TRBJ2-3	few	17	CASSQDLRDRGTDTQYF	TGCGCCAGCAGCCAAGATCTTCGGGACAGGGGCACAGATACGCAGTATTTT